Listed below are T cell receptor beta chains from one sample, sequenced in a study of blood T cell repertoires in COVID-19. Assay used: immunoSEQ multiplex PCR; TCRdb lists only in-frame clones, some missing. The data contain 110,000 to 150,000 clones, 80% of them singletons. The sample consisted of peripheral blood. The receptors stem from a woman aged 45-65 years with acute or convalescent COVID-19. CDR3s include the opening cysteine and the closing phenylalanine or tryptophan. D genes are given only for firm matches. Rows give clone size only sometimes, using once, few, many, or a class for an expanded clone.

d_gene	abundance	j_gene	v_gene	CDR3nt	CDR3aa
.	.	TRBJ1-2	TRBV19	TGTGCCAGTAGTATTGCCGGGACTAACTATGGCTACACCTTC	CASSIAGTNYGYTF
TRBD2	.	TRBJ2-1	TRBV7-2	TGTGCCAGCAGCTTATTCTTCGGGGGGGATTACAATGAGCAGTTCTTC	CASSLFFGGDYNEQFF
.	once	TRBJ2-1	TRBV6-5	TGTGCCAGCAGTCAGGGGGGCTCCTACAATGAGCAGTTCTTC	CASSQGGSYNEQFF
TRBD1	.	TRBJ1-1	TRBV18	TGTGCCAGCTCATCGACAGGGGGCACTGAAGCTTTCTTT	CASSSTGGTEAFF
TRBD2	.	TRBJ2-1	TRBV19	TGTGCCAGTAGTATGCTAGCGGGGGGGCTTAGATATCCGGAGTTCTTC	CASSMLAGGLRYPEFF
.	.	TRBJ1-5	TRBV19	TGTGCCAGTAGTGCCTGGACAAGTCCCCAGCATTTT	CASSAWTSPQHF
.	.	TRBJ1-6	TRBV4-3	TGCGCCAGCAGCCAGACACAGGACTCCTATAATTCACCCCTCCACTTT	CASSQTQDSYNSPLHF
.	.	TRBJ1-5	TRBV28	TGTGCCAGCACTGGACAGATCAATCAGCCCCAGCATTTT	CASTGQINQPQHF
.	.	TRBJ1-1	TRBV16	TGTGCCAGCAGCCGGAGGGGGGGGAACACTGAAGCTTTCTTT	CASSRRGGNTEAFF
.	.	TRBJ2-3	TRBV5-6	TGTGCCAGCAGCTTGTCTTGGGGGCTGGGAGATACGCAGTATTTT	CASSLSWGLGDTQYF
.	.	TRBJ1-1	TRBV12-5	TGTGCTAGTGGGACTGACCTCGAAGTGGATGCTTTCTTT	CASGTDLEVDAFF
.	.	TRBJ1-2	TRBV7-9	TGTGCCAGCAGCCCAGGTGGACAGTCGTGGACGAGAGGCTACACCTTC	CASSPGGQSWTRGYTF
.	.	TRBJ1-3	TRBV7-8	TGTGCCAGCAGCTCTCGGACAGTCTCTGGAAACACCATATATTTT	CASSSRTVSGNTIYF
.	few	TRBJ1-1	TRBV25-1	TGTGCCAGCACGGTGAACACTGAAGCTTTCTTT	CASTVNTEAFF
.	.	TRBJ2-2	TRBV6-6	TGTGCCAGCACTCACACCGGGGAGCTGTTTTTT	CASTHTGELFF
.	.	TRBJ2-2	TRBV3-1/TRBV3-2	TGTGCCAGCAGCCAAGACAACAGGATGACCGGGGAGCTGTTTTTT	CASSQDNRMTGELFF
.	.	TRBJ2-2	TRBV7-3	TGTGCCAGCAGCTTTGCGGCCGGGACTGGTAACACCGGGGAGCTGTTTTTT	CASSFAAGTGNTGELFF
TRBD2	.	TRBJ2-1	TRBV5-6	TGTGCCAGCAGGCTCACTAGCGGGGGCGCGACTATGTACAATGAGCAGTTCTTC	CASRLTSGGATMYNEQFF
.	.	TRBJ2-7	TRBV29-1	TGCAGCGTTGGTGTCCACTACGAGCAGTACTTC	CSVGVHYEQYF
.	.	TRBJ1-5	TRBV28	TGTGCCACCCAATCCCCTCAGGGCCCATCCTACCATCAGCCCCAGCATTTT	CATQSPQGPSYHQPQHF
TRBD1	.	TRBJ1-6	TRBV7-3	TGTGCCAGCAGCTCAGGACAGGGGGGTTCACCCCTCCACTTT	CASSSGQGGSPLHF
.	.	TRBJ2-1	TRBV5-1	TGCGCCAGCAGCCGCCTTCCCGGGACTGGGGATGAGCAGTTCTTC	CASSRLPGTGDEQFF
.	.	TRBJ2-6	TRBV6-5	TGTGCCAGCGGCCGCGGCTCTGGGGCCAACGTCCTGACTTTC	CASGRGSGANVLTF
TRBD2	.	TRBJ2-1	TRBV11-1	TGTGCCAGCAGCCGGGGGGATGAGCAGTTCTTC	CASSRGDEQFF
.	.	TRBJ1-2	TRBV7-8	TGTGCCAGCAGCTTAGGGGGAGATGGCTACACCTTC	CASSLGGDGYTF
TRBD1	once	TRBJ1-5	TRBV3-1/TRBV3-2	TGTGCCAGCAGCAGGACAGGGACAGGGGATCAGCCCCAGCATTTT	CASSRTGTGDQPQHF